Below, 20 T cell receptor beta chains from the same sample are listed, as sequenced in a study of blood T cell repertoires in COVID-19. Measured with immunoSEQ multiplex PCR; TCRdb has only the in-frame clones, and not every one. The table has approximately 76,000 clones, 80% to 90% seen once. Sequencing was done on a sample of peripheral blood. The receptors originated from a man at least 80 years old in a cohort sampled during active COVID-19.

This rearrangement joins TRBV7-9 to TRBJ2-7; TRBD1 aligns across 8 bases. J gave up 2 bases and V 1 base, and 7 bases lay outside the gene matches. The CDR3 consists of 16 residues. CDR1 is SEHNR and CDR2 is FQNEAQ in the germline V gene (reference sequence). Here the CDR3 DNA reads TGTGCCAGCAGCTTAGTCTCAGGGGGCTTACCCTACGAGCAGTACTTC. Translation gives CASSLVSGGLPYEQYF.

This chain links TRBV7-3 with TRBJ2-6, with D maybe TRBD2 (6 bases). Trimming took off 5 bases at V and 1 base at J, with 9 bases between the two ends. The CDR3 is 15 residues long. The germline V gene has CDR1 SGHTA and CDR2 FQGTGA. In nucleotides, the CDR3 is TGTGCCAGCAGCCCGGGACTTTCTGGGGCCAACGTCCTGACTTTC. Translating gives CASSPGLSGANVLTF.

This clone appeared a single time. This chain links TRBV2 with TRBJ2-7, with TRBD1 matching over 7 bases. Germline trimming cut 5 bases from V and 5 bases from J; bases unmatched to any gene: 6. Germline CDR1 reads SNHLY; CDR2 reads FYNNEI. CDR3 size: 13 residues. Here the CDR3 reads CASSTQGIDEQYV. As DNA, the CDR3 is TGTGCCAGCAGTACACAGGGGATCGACGAGCAGTACGTC.

The chain joins TRBV4-1 to TRBJ2-1; tentative D call: TRBD2 (6 bases). Germline V gene data show CDR1 as MGHRA and CDR2 as YSYEKL. There are 15 residues in the CDR3. V lost 1 base and J 15 bases, leaving 22 bases between the germline ends. CDR3 loop: CASSQAEGPRTGRFF. In DNA form, the CDR3 reads TGCGCCAGCAGCCAAGCGGAGGGGCCCCGCACGGGTCGGTTCTTC.

V usage is TRBV14 and J usage is TRBJ2-5; maybe TRBD1 (6 bases). CDR3 length: 14 amino acids. The ends were cut back, 4 bases at V and 7 bases at J, with 16 bases in the middle. Germline assignment: CDR1 SGHDN and CDR2 FVKESK. The CDR3, as DNA: TGTGCCAGCAGCCCCGGGCAGGGGATCTGGACCCAGTACTTC. Amino acids: CASSPGQGIWTQYF.

The rearrangement joins TRBV15 to TRBJ2-1, with TRBD2 identical over 14 bases. This CDR3 comprises 15 residues. Germline trimming cut 6 bases from V and 5 bases from J; bases unmatched to any gene: 3. Looked up from germline, CDR1 is LNHNV and CDR2 is YYDKDF (reference sequence). CDR3 residues: CATRLGLAGDNEQFF. In DNA, the CDR3 is TGTGCCACCAGATTGGGACTAGCGGGGGACAATGAGCAGTTCTTC.

This chain links TRBV9 with TRBJ2-1; 12 bases map to TRBD2. Germline CDR1 reads SGDLS; CDR2 reads YYNGEE. Trimming at V came to 4 bases and at J to 9 bases, leaving 11 bases not matched to a gene. The CDR3 spans 16 residues. CDR3 DNA: TGTGCCAGCAGCTCCCACCCTAGCGGGGGGGCGAGTGAGCAGTTCTTC. Its protein product is CASSSHPSGGASEQFF.

This clone has only a few counts. This rearrangement joins TRBV6-4 to TRBJ2-3, with D possibly being TRBD2 (6 bases). The germline V gene has CDR1 MRHNA and CDR2 SNTAGT. CDR3 length: 17 amino acids. V shed 1 base and J shed 6 bases, with 20 bases lying between them. The CDR3 region has the DNA TGTGCCAGCAGTGACTGGGGGGACCCTGGGAACACGGATACGCAGTATTTT. Protein: CASSDWGDPGNTDTQYF.

V gene TRBV2 combines with J gene TRBJ2-5; 9 bases are a match to TRBD2. Trimming took 7 bases from V and 5 from J; bases not matched to a gene: 8. The CDR3 is 14 amino acids. The germline gives CDR1 SNHLY, CDR2 FYNNEI. The CDR3 nucleotides read TGTGCCAGCAAAATTAGCGGGGGCGGGGAGACCCAGTACTTC. It yields the protein CASKISGGGETQYF.

The V and J genes are TRBV28 and TRBJ2-3; 9 bases agree with TRBD2. Germline V gene lookup returns CDR1 MDHEN and CDR2 SYDVKM. The J segment lost 1 base and the V segment lost 4 bases, leaving 6 bases of the junction unmatched. This CDR3 comprises 16 residues. CDR3 DNA sequence: TGTGCCAGCAGTTCTTTAGCGGGGGCCGGCACAGATACGCAGTATTTT. Translating gives CASSSLAGAGTDTQYF.

The chain recombines TRBV6-2 or TRBV6-3 with TRBJ2-5; TRBD2 agrees at 10 bases. V shed 1 base, J shed 5 bases, and the junction held 1 base outside the gene matches. Germline V lookup: CDR1 MNHEY, CDR2 SVGEGT. The CDR3 spans 14 residues. CDR3 sequence: CASSYLTSGETQYF. CDR3 nucleotide sequence: TGTGCCAGCAGTTACTTGACTAGCGGGGAGACCCAGTACTTC.

The chain uses TRBV29-1 and TRBJ1-2, with no clear D. The CDR3 contains 11 residues. CDR1 is SQVTM and CDR2 is ANQGSEA in the germline V gene. With 6 bases removed from V and 8 bases from J, the gap between germline ends came to 13 bases. For the CDR3, the DNA is TGCAGCGTCGAATTGGGCTCCGGCTACACCTTC. This codes for CSVELGSGYTF.

This rearrangement joins TRBV28 to TRBJ2-3; 8 bases are shared with TRBD1. Trimming took 3 bases from V and 0 from J; bases not matched to a gene: 5. The germline V gene encodes CDR1 MDHEN and CDR2 SYDVKM. The CDR3 covers 16 residues. The DNA of the CDR3 is TGTGCCAGCAGTTTTGACAGGGGATTTAGCACAGATACGCAGTATTTT. Protein sequence: CASSFDRGFSTDTQYF.

In this sample, this clone turned up once. The chain links TRBV4-1 to TRBJ1-1; D not certain. The length of the CDR3 is 14 residues. Deletions cut 0 bases from V and 5 bases from J, with 10 bases between. The germline CDR1 and CDR2 sequences are MGHRA and YSYEKL. The CDR3: CASSQDMFRTEAFF. The CDR3 nucleotides read TGCGCCAGCAGCCAAGATATGTTTCGGACTGAAGCTTTCTTT.

V gene TRBV6-2 or TRBV6-3 combines with J gene TRBJ2-2, with 7 positions matching TRBD1. Germline V gene lookup returns CDR1 MNHEY and CDR2 SVGEGT. V shed 6 bases and J 2 bases; nucleotides not matched to a gene: 12. The CDR3 sequence is 17 residues long. CDR3: CASSQHHRGPNTGELFF. The CDR3 DNA is TGTGCCAGCAGCCAACACCACAGGGGACCAAACACCGGGGAGCTGTTTTTT.

The CDR3 region is CASSLQGGTGELFF. CDR3 coding DNA: TGTGCCAGCAGCTTACAGGGTGGCACCGGGGAGCTGTTTTTT. The rearrangement uses TRBV13 and TRBJ2-2; TRBD1 is a possible D gene (5 bases). The CDR3 spans 14 residues. Trimming cost V 2 bases and J 4 bases, with 8 bases left between them. The germline V gene has CDR1 PRHDT and CDR2 FYEKMQ (reference sequence). The complete variable domain, with remaining parts taken from reference TRBV13 and TRBJ2-2, reads AAGVIQSPRHLIKEKRETATLKCYPIPRHDTVYWYQQGPGQDPQFLISFYEKMQSDKGSIPDRFSAQQFSDYHSELNMSSLELGDSALYFCASSLQGGTGELFFGEGSRLTVL.

The chain couples TRBV4-1 to TRBJ1-1, with unresolved D. V lost 4 bases and J 5 bases, leaving 11 bases between the germline ends. Germline CDR1 is MGHRA and CDR2 is YSYEKL. The CDR3 contains 13 residues. CDR3 bases: TGCGCCAGCAGCCCCAGGATTGGAACTGAAGCTTTCTTT. Encoded protein: CASSPRIGTEAFF.

The count of this clone is one. The chain recombines TRBV14 with TRBJ1-4; 9 nucleotides align to TRBD1. The germline CDR1 and CDR2 sequences are SGHDN and FVKESK. Losses at the gene ends were 2 bases for V and 7 bases for J; bases not matched to a gene: 5. CDR3 length: 15 residues. The CDR3 DNA is TGTGCCAGCAGCCAACTACAGGGGGCGCGTGAAAAACTGTTTTTT. This translates into CASSQLQGAREKLFF.

J is TRBJ2-7 and V is TRBV4-1, with D uncertain. V lost 2 bases, J lost 2 bases, and 7 bases lay in between. The CDR3 runs 13 residues. Germline CDR1 and CDR2: MGHRA and YSYEKL. DNA for the CDR3: TGCGCCAGCAGCCAACGTACAGCCTACGAGCAGTACTTC. Its translation is CASSQRTAYEQYF.

V is TRBV6-5 and J is TRBJ1-2; D not certain. The V end lost 2 bases, the J end lost 5 bases, and 15 bases lay between the germline ends. The length of the CDR3 is 15 residues. Per the germline V gene, CDR1 is MNHEY and CDR2 is SVGAGI. CDR3 nucleotide sequence: TGTGCCAGCAGTTACGACTCGGGTGCTACATATGGCTACACCTTC. Its translation: CASSYDSGATYGYTF.